The clone carrying this TCR beta chain came up once. The antigen is unknown. The entry originates in a study of shared clonotypes between healthy human individuals. Across the whole study: Three CD4 naive, three CD4 memory, two CD8 naive and one CD8 memory plate were used per donor. General observations from the study: Non-shared clonotypes displayed generation probabilities falling below those of clonotypes present in all four donors. Sharing across four donors was highest in naive CD4 (around 5%) and lowest in memory CD8 (roughly 0.4%).

Per sorted-subset replicate PCR, input was approximately 0.2 ug DNA, representing tens of thousands of T cell genomes. Sequencing used immunoSEQ multiplex PCR; TCRdb keeps in-frame clones, though not all of them. The sample lists about a million clones; approximately 80% were seen once. Germline CDR1 is GTSNPN and CDR2 is SVGIG (reference sequence). The germline V and J ends were trimmed by 3 bases and 10 bases, with 16 bases remaining between them. The length of the CDR3 is 12 residues. This sequence joins TRBV30 and TRBJ2-7, with D unclear. Source material: memory CD4+ T cells from PBMCs. Subset of the sample: CD45RA-negative fraction. This receptor was taken from a man aged 18 to 29 in good health. Some clones in this sample may be carry-over from other donors' samples. The CDR3 is CAWSPGSETQYF. The CDR3 DNA reads TGTGCCTGGAGCCCCGGGTCGGAAACCCAGTACTTC.